The 17 T cell receptor beta chains in this list originate from one sample, sequenced in a study of blood T cell repertoires in COVID-19. Profiling relied on immunoSEQ multiplex PCR, and the TCRdb table lists in-frame clones only, not all of them. The table lists 120,000 to 150,000 clones, approximately 88% of them singletons. The specimen was peripheral blood. These TCRs come from a man in his 60s with active or convalescent COVID-19.

The chain joins TRBV3-1 (or the pseudogene TRBV3-2) to TRBJ2-7; D call uncertain. This CDR3 spans 12 amino acids. Germline V lookup: CDR1 LGHDT, CDR2 YNNKEL (reference sequence). V was trimmed by 1 base and J by 5 bases, leaving 6 bases between them. The CDR3 DNA reads TGTGCCAGCAGCCAAGTTTGGCACGAGCAGTACTTC. It yields the protein CASSQVWHEQYF.

This chain connects TRBV7-2 to TRBJ1-2, with TRBD1 matching over 7 bases. The junction had 7 bases not matched to a gene; V was cut back by 0 bases and J by 6 bases. Germline CDR1 reads SGHTA; CDR2 reads FQGNSA. The CDR3 runs 15 residues. The CDR3 spells CASSLARAGGNGYTF. The DNA for the CDR3 is TGTGCCAGCAGCTTAGCGAGGGCAGGGGGGAATGGCTACACCTTC.

The rearrangement joins TRBV24-1 to TRBJ2-5, with D possibly being TRBD1 (6 bases). CDR1 is KGHDR, CDR2 SFDVKD, per germline. V lost 3 bases and J lost 2, with 9 bases in between. The CDR3 contains 14 residues. The CDR3 nucleotides read TGTGCCACCAGTGATGCCGGGACACAAGAGACCCAGTACTTC. Translated, it gives CATSDAGTQETQYF.

This chain links TRBV29-1 with TRBJ1-2; 7 nucleotides align to TRBD1. With V trimmed by 7 bases and J by 2 bases, 4 bases remained unmatched. The CDR3 runs 12 residues. CDR1 is SQVTM, CDR2 ANQGSEA, per germline. The CDR3 protein is CSAVDRNYGYTF. The CDR3 nucleotides read TGCAGCGCCGTGGACAGGAACTATGGCTACACCTTC.

In its sample, this clone was seen once. J is TRBJ2-1 and V is TRBV5-1; 10 positions agree with TRBD2. Germline V gene sequence: CDR1 SGHRS, CDR2 YFSETQ. The CDR3 is made up of 15 amino acids. The V segment lost 5 bases and the J segment 10 bases; nucleotides outside the gene matches: 12. CDR3 sequence reads: CASSMAASGSLEQFF. As DNA, the CDR3 is TGCGCCAGCAGTATGGCGGCTAGCGGGAGCTTGGAGCAGTTCTTC.

The V and J genes are TRBV6-5 and TRBJ2-5; D gene ambiguous. Germline CDR1 is MNHEY and CDR2 is SVGAGI. V lost 5 bases and J 7 bases, leaving 14 bases between the germline ends. This CDR3 has 13 residues. As DNA, the CDR3 is TGTGCCAGCAGTCTCGACATTCCATGGACCCAGTACTTC. It is translated as CASSLDIPWTQYF.

Concerning this clone itself: This sample includes further DNA sequences coding for the same CDR3. The chain couples TRBV28 to TRBJ1-1, with a possible D match to TRBD1 (5 bases). Germline lookup yields CDR1 MDHEN and CDR2 SYDVKM. The V end lost 3 bases, the J end lost 5 bases, and 13 bases lay between the germline ends. The CDR3 is 14 residues long. This chain's CDR3 is CASSLGGAGTEAFF. Here the CDR3 DNA reads TGTGCCAGCAGTTTGGGAGGGGCTGGGACTGAAGCTTTCTTT.

The chain has TRBV14 and TRBJ2-5; 7 nucleotides agree with TRBD1. Germline loops: CDR1 SGHDN, CDR2 FVKESK. The CDR3 spans 15 residues. With 4 bases clipped from V and 3 bases from J, the junction kept 8 bases outside the gene matches. CDR3 sequence: CASSRTPGQKETQYF. For the CDR3, the DNA is TGTGCCAGCAGCCGAACGCCGGGACAGAAAGAGACCCAGTACTTC.

The chain has TRBV2 and TRBJ1-1; a possible D gene is TRBD1 (6 bases). This CDR3 spans 14 amino acids. Deletions cut 5 bases from V and 1 base from J, with 11 bases between. Germline V gives CDR1 SNHLY, CDR2 FYNNEI. Written as DNA, the CDR3 is TGTGCCAGCAGTCGCCGGGACACGAACACTGAAGCTTTCTTT. Translated: CASSRRDTNTEAFF.

V usage is TRBV10-3 and J usage is TRBJ2-7, with a tentative D call TRBD2 (5 bases). Germline V lookup: CDR1 ENHRY, CDR2 SYGVKD. This CDR3 contains 13 residues. The germline V and J ends were trimmed by 4 bases and 1 base, with 8 bases remaining between them. The CDR3 DNA sequence: TGTGCCATCAGTGCTGGGAGTTCCTACGAGCAGTACTTC. As protein: CAISAGSSYEQYF.

The V call is TRBV7-9, the J call TRBJ1-4; D is unclear. Germline V CDR1 and CDR2: SEHNR, FQNEAQ (reference sequence). The CDR3 is 19 amino acids. Between the trimmed V and J ends, which lost 0 bases and 4 bases, there was a span of 21 bases. In DNA, the CDR3 is TGTGCCAGCAGCTTAGCTATGGGTTACGACGAGCGGAGTAATGAAAAACTGTTTTTT. Its translation: CASSLAMGYDERSNEKLFF.

The rearrangement uses TRBV25-1 and TRBJ2-3; tentative D call: TRBD2 (7 bases). V was trimmed by 7 bases and J by 2 bases, leaving 13 bases between them. Germline CDR1 and CDR2: MGHDK and SYGVNS. The CDR3 is made up of 14 amino acids. This CDR3 is CASKGGLPTDTQYF. In DNA form, the CDR3 reads TGTGCCAGCAAGGGGGGACTACCCACAGATACGCAGTATTTT.

This clone was recorded a few times. This sequence joins TRBV10-3 and TRBJ2-3, with TRBD1 as a possible D gene (5 bases). Germline CDR1 ENHRY, CDR2 SYGVKD. The CDR3 extends over 13 amino acids. V was shortened by 7 bases and J by 0 bases, with 8 bases between the two germline ends. The CDR3 region has the DNA TGTGCCATCAACCAGGGAAGCACAGATACGCAGTATTTT. Translation: CAINQGSTDTQYF.

The chain couples TRBV7-2 to TRBJ2-2; 9 bases are shared with TRBD2. V was clipped by 6 bases and J by 4 bases; unmatched bases: 6. Germline V CDR1 and CDR2: SGHTA, FQGNSA. CDR3 size: 15 residues. CDR3 residues: CASRQAGGPTGELFF. The DNA of the CDR3 is TGTGCCAGCAGGCAAGCGGGAGGCCCCACCGGGGAGCTGTTTTTT.

This clone has just a few counts. V gene TRBV3-1 (or the pseudogene TRBV3-2) combines with J gene TRBJ1-6, with D possibly matching TRBD1 (5 bases). CDR3 size: 14 residues. Germline CDR1 LGHDT, CDR2 YNNKEL (reference sequence). V lost 8 bases and J 8 bases, leaving 16 bases between the germline ends. CDR3 bases: TGTGCCAGCTGTAAGGGGTGGGGCGATTCACCCCTCCACTTT. Encoded protein: CASCKGWGDSPLHF.

The genes are TRBV11-2 and TRBJ2-1, with TRBD2 matching 9 bases. The V gene end was trimmed by 5 bases and the J gene end by 8 bases; junction bases not matched to a gene: 7. Per germline, CDR1 SGHAT and CDR2 FQNNGV. The CDR3 consists of 14 residues. CDR3 DNA: TGTGCCAGCAGCACTCTAGCGGGAATATATGAGCAGTTCTTC. It encodes CASSTLAGIYEQFF.

The CDR3: CASSLPQGPDTGELFF. The CDR3 DNA is TGTGCCAGCAGCCTGCCCCAGGGGCCCGACACCGGGGAGCTGTTTTTT. The chain couples TRBV7-9 to TRBJ2-2; D is perhaps TRBD1 (6 bases). The CDR3 runs 16 residues. Germline V gene sequence: CDR1 SEHNR, CDR2 FQNEAQ (reference sequence). Trimming shortened V by 5 bases and J by 3 bases, and 16 bases separated the two germline ends.